These 8 T cell receptor beta chains share one sample of origin, sequenced in a study of OX40 agonist ivuxolimab in advanced cancers. The method was immunoSEQ multiplex PCR; TCRdb's version includes in-frame clones alone and lacks a portion of them. This sample has around 64,000 clones, with 80% to 85% found just once. The material sequenced was CD4+ or CD8+ T cells sorted from blood, taken in a trial of the OX40 agonist ivuxolimab. Every receptor here comes from an adult with an advanced solid tumor such as melanoma, head and neck, liver or kidney cancer.

The chain couples TRBV7-2 to TRBJ1-5; 10 bases fit TRBD1. Germline V gives CDR1 SGHTA, CDR2 FQGNSA. Trimming removed 1 base from V and 4 bases from J; junction bases left unmatched: 4. The CDR3 totals 16 residues. The CDR3 loop is CASSLVWTGGNQPQHF. CDR3 sequence (DNA): TGTGCCAGCAGCTTAGTCTGGACAGGGGGAAATCAGCCCCAGCATTTT.

The gene calls are TRBV5-4 and TRBJ2-3; weak D call: TRBD2 (6 bases). The CDR3 runs 14 residues. Germline V gives CDR1 SGHNT, CDR2 YYREEE (reference sequence). The germline V and J ends were trimmed by 0 bases and 3 bases, with 8 bases remaining between them. The CDR3 coding sequence is TGTGCCAGCAGCTTGGGACTAGGTACAGATACGCAGTATTTT. Protein: CASSLGLGTDTQYF.

The table lists this clone with a count of one. V is TRBV6-1 and J is TRBJ2-7, with 12 positions matching TRBD2. Germline V gene data show CDR1 as MNHNS and CDR2 as SASEGT. The CDR3 has 15 amino acids. The J segment lost 2 bases and the V segment lost 1 base, leaving 0 bases of the junction unmatched. The CDR3, as DNA: TGTGCCAGCAGTGAAGGGACTAGCGGGGCCTACGAGCAGTACTTC. It codes for CASSEGTSGAYEQYF.

This clone has more than one count but fewer than ten. The CDR3 DNA is TGTGCCAGCTCACCCCGCCGCCTACAGGGGGCTGGTGGCTACACCTTC. Its translation: CASSPRRLQGAGGYTF. J is TRBJ1-2 and V is TRBV18, with 9 nucleotides matching TRBD1. Germline trimming cut 3 bases from V and 7 bases from J; bases unmatched to any gene: 12. CDR3 length: 16 residues. The germline V gene encodes CDR1 KGHSH and CDR2 LQKENI.

The J gene is TRBJ1-5, the V gene TRBV19; 11 bases are shared with TRBD1. Germline-derived CDR1 and CDR2 are LNHDA and SQIVND (reference sequence). Losses at the gene ends were 9 bases for V and 3 bases for J; bases not matched to a gene: 10. The CDR3 runs to 16 residues. CDR3 sequence reads: CASRTGGEGSNQPQHF. The CDR3 DNA follows: TGTGCCAGCAGGACAGGGGGCGAAGGTTCCAATCAGCCCCAGCATTTT.

The rearrangement joins TRBV5-6 to TRBJ1-2; D gene uncertain. V dropped 2 bases and J dropped 8 bases, with 13 bases sitting between them. Germline assignment: CDR1 SGHDT and CDR2 YYEEEE. The CDR3 covers 13 residues. The chain's CDR3 is CASSFLKGEGYTF. The CDR3 DNA is TGTGCCAGCAGCTTCCTCAAGGGCGAGGGCTACACCTTC.

CDR3 in amino acids: CASSTMRAEAFF. The CDR3 region has the DNA TGTGCCAGCTCAACTATGCGTGCTGAAGCTTTCTTT. The gene calls are TRBV18 and TRBJ1-1, with no clear D. CDR1 KGHSH and CDR2 LQKENI come from the germline V gene. The CDR3 length is 12 residues. Trimming removed 5 bases from V and 6 bases from J, with 10 bases in between.

V and J are TRBV7-2 and TRBJ2-1; D remains unclear. Germline V gene lookup returns CDR1 SGHTA and CDR2 FQGNSA. The CDR3 sequence is 14 residues long. The V end was cut by 1 base, the J end by 4 bases, with 8 bases between. The CDR3 DNA reads TGTGCCAGCAGCTTAGATAGGGCATACAATGAGCAGTTCTTC. Translating it yields CASSLDRAYNEQFF.